There are many counts of the clone carrying this T cell receptor beta chain. Its antigen is undetermined. The source of the sample is a study of response to subunit inactivated influenza vaccine. Study results and caveats: Each seasonal influenza vaccination recruits few new T cells, the authors suggested.

V lost 0 bases, J lost 4 bases, and 10 bases stayed unmatched. This CDR3 comprises 18 residues. One entry per CDR3 protein results from TCRdb running MiXCR on the RT-PCR reads. The sample holds a few hundred thousand distinct CDR3 sequences, around 15% seen once. This chain uses TRBV12-3 or TRBV12-4 with TRBJ2-7; 12 bases match TRBD2. Sample: PBMCs from blood, taken about 12 days after vaccination. This TCR came from a man aged 50 or older who received an inactivated influenza vaccine. CDR3 coding DNA: TGTGCCAGCAGTTTAGCCGGGACTAGCGGGCATGAAGTGTACGAGCAGTACTTC. Encoded protein: CASSLAGTSGHEVYEQYF.